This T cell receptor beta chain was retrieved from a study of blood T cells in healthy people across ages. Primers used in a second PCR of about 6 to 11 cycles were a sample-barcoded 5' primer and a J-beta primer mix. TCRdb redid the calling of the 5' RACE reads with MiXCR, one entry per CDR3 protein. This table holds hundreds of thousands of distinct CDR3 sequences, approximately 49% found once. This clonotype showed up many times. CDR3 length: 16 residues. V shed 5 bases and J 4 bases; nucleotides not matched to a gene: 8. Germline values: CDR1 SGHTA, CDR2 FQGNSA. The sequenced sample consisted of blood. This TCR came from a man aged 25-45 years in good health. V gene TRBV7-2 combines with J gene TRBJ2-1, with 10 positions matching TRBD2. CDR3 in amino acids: CASSPQSGGDYNEQFF. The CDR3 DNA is TGTGCCAGCAGCCCCCAAAGCGGGGGGGATTACAATGAGCAGTTCTTC.